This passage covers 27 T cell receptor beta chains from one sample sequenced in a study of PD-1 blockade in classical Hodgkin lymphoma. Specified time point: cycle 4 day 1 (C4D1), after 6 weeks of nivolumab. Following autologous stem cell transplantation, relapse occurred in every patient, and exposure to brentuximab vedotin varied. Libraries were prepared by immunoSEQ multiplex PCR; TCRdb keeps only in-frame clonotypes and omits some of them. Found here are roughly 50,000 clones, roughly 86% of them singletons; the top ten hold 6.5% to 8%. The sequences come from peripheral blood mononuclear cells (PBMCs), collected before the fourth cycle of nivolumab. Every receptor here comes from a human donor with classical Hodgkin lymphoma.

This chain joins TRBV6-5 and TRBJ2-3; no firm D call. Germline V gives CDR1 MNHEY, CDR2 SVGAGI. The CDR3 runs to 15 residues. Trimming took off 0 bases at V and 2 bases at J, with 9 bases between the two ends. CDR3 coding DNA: TGTGCCAGCAGTTACTCGATCAAGTCCACAGATACGCAGTATTTT. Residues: CASSYSIKSTDTQYF.

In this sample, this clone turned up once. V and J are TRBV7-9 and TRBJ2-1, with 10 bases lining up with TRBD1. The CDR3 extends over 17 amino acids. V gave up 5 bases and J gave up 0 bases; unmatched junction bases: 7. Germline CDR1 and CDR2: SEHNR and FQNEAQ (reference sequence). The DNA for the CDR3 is TGTGCCAGCAGCCCTAGACAGGGGGCTAACTCCTACAATGAGCAGTTCTTC. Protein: CASSPRQGANSYNEQFF.

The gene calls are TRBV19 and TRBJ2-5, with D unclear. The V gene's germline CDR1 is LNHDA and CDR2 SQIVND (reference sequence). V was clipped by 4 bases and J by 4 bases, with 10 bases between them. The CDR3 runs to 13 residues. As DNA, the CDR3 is TGTGCCAGTAGTAGGACCGCGAGAGAGACCCAGTACTTC. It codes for CASSRTARETQYF.

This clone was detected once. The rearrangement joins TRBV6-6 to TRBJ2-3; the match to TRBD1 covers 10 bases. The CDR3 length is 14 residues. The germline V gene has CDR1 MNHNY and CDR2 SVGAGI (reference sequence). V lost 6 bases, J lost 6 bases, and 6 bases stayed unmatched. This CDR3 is CASSQTGGADTQYF. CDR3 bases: TGTGCCAGCAGCCAGACAGGGGGCGCGGATACGCAGTATTTT.

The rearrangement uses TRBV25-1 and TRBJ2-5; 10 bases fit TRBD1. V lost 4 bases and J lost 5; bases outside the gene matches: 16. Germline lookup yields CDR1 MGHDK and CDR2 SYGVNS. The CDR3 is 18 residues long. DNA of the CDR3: TGTGCCAGCAGTGTCCGGGACAGGGGTGCTCGGGGTGGGGAGACCCAGTACTTC. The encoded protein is CASSVRDRGARGGETQYF.

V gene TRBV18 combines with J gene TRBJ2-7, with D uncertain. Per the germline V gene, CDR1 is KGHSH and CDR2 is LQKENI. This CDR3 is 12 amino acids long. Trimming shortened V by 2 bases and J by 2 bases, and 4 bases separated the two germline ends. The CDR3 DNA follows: TGTGCCAGCTCACCAGGGCCCTACGAGCAGTACTTC. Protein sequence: CASSPGPYEQYF.

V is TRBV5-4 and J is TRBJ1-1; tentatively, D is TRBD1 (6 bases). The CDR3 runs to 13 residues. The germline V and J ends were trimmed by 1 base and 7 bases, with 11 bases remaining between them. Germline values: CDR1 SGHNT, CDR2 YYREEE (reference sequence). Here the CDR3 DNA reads TGTGCCAGCAGCTTGTGGGGGGCTGTTGAAGCTTTCTTT. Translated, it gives CASSLWGAVEAFF.

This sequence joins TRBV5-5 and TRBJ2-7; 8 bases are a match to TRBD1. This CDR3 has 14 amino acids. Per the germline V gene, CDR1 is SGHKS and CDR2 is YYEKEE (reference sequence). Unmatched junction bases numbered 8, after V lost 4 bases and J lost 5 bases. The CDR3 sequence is CASSLNPTGDEQYF. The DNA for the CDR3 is TGTGCCAGCAGCCTCAACCCGACAGGGGACGAGCAGTACTTC.

CDR3 nucleotide sequence: TGTGCCAGCAGTTTGGGGGTGCAGGCCGGGGAGCTGTTTTTT. As protein: CASSLGVQAGELFF. V is TRBV6-5 and J is TRBJ2-2; the D gene could be TRBD1 or TRBD2 (5 bases each). This CDR3 is built from 14 residues. Germline V gives CDR1 MNHEY, CDR2 SVGAGI. Trimming cost V 4 bases and J 6 bases, with 12 bases left between them.

The CDR3 sequence is CASSNGALTVGGGRNGYTF. In DNA form, the CDR3 reads TGTGCCAGCAGTAATGGGGCACTCACCGTTGGAGGGGGGAGAAATGGCTACACCTTC. The V gene is TRBV2, the J gene TRBJ1-2, with D possibly being TRBD1 (6 bases). Germline-derived CDR1 and CDR2 are SNHLY and FYNNEI. Trimming pared 5 bases from V and 6 bases from J, leaving 31 bases between. There are 19 residues in the CDR3.

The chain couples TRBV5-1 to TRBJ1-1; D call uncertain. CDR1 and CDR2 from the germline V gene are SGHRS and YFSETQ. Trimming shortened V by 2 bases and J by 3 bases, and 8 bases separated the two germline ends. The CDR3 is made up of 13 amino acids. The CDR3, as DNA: TGCGCCAGCAGCTTTAGTGACGACACTGAAGCTTTCTTT. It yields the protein CASSFSDDTEAFF.

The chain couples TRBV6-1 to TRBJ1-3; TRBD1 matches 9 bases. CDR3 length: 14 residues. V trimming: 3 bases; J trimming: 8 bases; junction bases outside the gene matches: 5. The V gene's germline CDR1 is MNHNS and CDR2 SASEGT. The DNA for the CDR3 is TGTGCCAGCAGTGATACAGGGGGCTTATACACCATATATTTT. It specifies CASSDTGGLYTIYF.

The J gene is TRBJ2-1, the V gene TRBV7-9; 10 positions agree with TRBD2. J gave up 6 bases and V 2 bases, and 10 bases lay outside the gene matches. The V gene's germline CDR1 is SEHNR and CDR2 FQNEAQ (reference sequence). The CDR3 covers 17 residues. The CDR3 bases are TGTGCCAGCAGCTTAAGGGCTAGCGGGGGACTGGGCAATGAGCAGTTCTTC. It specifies CASSLRASGGLGNEQFF.

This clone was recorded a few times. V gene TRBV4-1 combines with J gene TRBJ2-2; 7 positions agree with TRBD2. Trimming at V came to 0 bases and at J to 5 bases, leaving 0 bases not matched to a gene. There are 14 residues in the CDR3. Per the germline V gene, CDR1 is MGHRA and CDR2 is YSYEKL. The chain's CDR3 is CASSQDGGTGELFF. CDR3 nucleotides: TGCGCCAGCAGCCAAGACGGGGGGACCGGGGAGCTGTTTTTT.

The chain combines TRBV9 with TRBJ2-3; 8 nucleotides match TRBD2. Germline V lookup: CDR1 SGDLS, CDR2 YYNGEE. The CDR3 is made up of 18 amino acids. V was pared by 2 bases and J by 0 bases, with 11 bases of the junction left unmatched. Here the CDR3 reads CASSVGGGTSKSTDTQYF. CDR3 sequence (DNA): TGTGCCAGCAGCGTGGGCGGGGGGACCTCTAAAAGCACAGATACGCAGTATTTT.

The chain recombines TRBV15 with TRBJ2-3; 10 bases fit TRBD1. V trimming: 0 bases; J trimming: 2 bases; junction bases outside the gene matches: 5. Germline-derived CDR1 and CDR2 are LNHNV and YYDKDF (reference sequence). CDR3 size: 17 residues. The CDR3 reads CATSRDRDRGDTDTQYF. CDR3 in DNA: TGTGCCACCAGCAGAGATCGGGACAGGGGAGACACAGATACGCAGTATTTT.

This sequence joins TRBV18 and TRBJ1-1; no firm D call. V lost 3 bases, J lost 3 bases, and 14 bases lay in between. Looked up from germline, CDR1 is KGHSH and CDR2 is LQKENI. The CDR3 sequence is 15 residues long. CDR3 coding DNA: TGTGCCAGCTCACCGGGGTTAAGGTGGGACACTGAAGCTTTCTTT. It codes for CASSPGLRWDTEAFF.

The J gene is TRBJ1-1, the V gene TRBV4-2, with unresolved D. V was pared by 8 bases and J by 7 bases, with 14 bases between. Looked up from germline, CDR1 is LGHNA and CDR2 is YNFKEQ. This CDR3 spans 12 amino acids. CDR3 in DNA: TGTGCCAGCCGAAACGGGCGGATTGAAGCTTTCTTT. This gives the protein CASRNGRIEAFF.

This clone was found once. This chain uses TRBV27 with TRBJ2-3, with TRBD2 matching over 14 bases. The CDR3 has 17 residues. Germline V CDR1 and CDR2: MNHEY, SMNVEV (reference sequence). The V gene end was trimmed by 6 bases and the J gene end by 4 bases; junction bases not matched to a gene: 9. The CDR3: CASRPGTSGRRSDTQYF. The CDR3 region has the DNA TGTGCCAGCAGGCCCGGGACTAGCGGGAGAAGGTCAGATACGCAGTATTTT.

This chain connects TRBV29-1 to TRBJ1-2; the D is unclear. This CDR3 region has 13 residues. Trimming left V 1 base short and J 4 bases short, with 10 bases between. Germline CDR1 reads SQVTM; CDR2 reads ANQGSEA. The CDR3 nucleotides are TGCAGCGTTGAAGTCAGAAGTCTCTATGGCTACACCTTC. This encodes CSVEVRSLYGYTF.

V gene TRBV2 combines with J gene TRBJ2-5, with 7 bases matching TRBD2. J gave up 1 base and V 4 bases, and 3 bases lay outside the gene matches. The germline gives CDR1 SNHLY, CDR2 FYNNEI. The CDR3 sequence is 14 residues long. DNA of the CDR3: TGTGCCAGCAGTGGGTCTAGCGGCCAAGAGACCCAGTACTTC. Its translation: CASSGSSGQETQYF.

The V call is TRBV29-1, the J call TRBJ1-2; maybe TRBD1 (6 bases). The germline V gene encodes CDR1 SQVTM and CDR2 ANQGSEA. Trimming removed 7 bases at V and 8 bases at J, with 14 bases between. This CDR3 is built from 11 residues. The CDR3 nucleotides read TGCAGCGGAAGGGGGGAGGAAGGCTACACCTTC. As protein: CSGRGEEGYTF.

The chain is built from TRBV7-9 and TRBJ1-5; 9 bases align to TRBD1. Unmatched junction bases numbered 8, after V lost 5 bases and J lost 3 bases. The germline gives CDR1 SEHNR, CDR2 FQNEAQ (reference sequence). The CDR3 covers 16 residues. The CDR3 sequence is CASSPPGQGHNQPQHF. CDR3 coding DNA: TGTGCCAGCAGCCCACCAGGACAGGGGCACAATCAGCCCCAGCATTTT. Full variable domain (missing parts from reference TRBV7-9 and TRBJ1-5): DTGVSQNPRHKITKRGQNVTFRCDPISEHNRLYWYRQTLGQGPEFLTYFQNEAQLEKSRLLSDRFSAERPKGSFSTLEIQRTEQGDSAMYLCASSPPGQGHNQPQHFGDGTRLSIL.

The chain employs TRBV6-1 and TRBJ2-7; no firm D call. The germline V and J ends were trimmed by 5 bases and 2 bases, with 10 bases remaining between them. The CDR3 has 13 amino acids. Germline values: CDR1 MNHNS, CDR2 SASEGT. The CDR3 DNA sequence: TGTGCCAGCAGTCCGACACGTCCCTACGAGCAGTACTTC. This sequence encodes CASSPTRPYEQYF.

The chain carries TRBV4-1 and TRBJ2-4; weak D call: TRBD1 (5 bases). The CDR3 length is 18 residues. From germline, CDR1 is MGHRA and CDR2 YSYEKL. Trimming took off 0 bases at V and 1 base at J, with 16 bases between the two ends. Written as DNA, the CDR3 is TGCGCCAGCAGCCAAGATGGTCAGGGCTTAGGCGCCAAAAACATTCAGTACTTC. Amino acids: CASSQDGQGLGAKNIQYF.

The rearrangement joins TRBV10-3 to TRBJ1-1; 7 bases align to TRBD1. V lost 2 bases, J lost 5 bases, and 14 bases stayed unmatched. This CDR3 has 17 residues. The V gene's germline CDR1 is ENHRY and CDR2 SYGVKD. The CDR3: CAISEREGGKARTEAFF. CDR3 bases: TGTGCCATCAGTGAGAGGGAAGGGGGCAAGGCTAGAACTGAAGCTTTCTTT.

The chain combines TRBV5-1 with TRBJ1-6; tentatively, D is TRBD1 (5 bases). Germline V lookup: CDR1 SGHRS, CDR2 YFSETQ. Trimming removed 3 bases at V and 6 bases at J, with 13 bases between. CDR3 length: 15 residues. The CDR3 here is CASSWGGDLNSPLHF. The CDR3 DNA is TGCGCCAGCAGCTGGGGCGGAGACCTTAATTCACCCCTCCACTTT.